The TCR beta chain under discussion was sequenced for a study of shared clonotypes between healthy human individuals (dated by TCRdb to 2020 to 2021). Regarding the complete study: The cohort included three men and a couple of women between 18 and 49 years of age. Per donor, three plates each were used for CD4 naive and CD4 memory, two for CD8 naive, and one for CD8 memory. To estimate repertoire size and how much clonotypes are shared between individuals, the study performed deep sequencing of blood TCR repertoires from a handful of healthy adults. Different laboratories and diverse techniques were used to prepare libraries and sequence TCR repertoires, to increase sequencing depth and limit assay-specific biases. Each donor's leukapheresis produced roughly between roughly 0.9 and 9 billion PBMCs.

TCR CDR3 regions were amplified from genomic DNA by multiplex PCR using the deep immunoSEQ assay. Extracted genomic DNA from each cell subset was spread evenly across all wells of several immunoSEQ 96-well plates, with each plate serving as a replicate. For sorted subsets, roughly 0.2 ug genomic DNA, equal to 30,000 or so T cell genomes, was loaded into each replicate PCR. Purified libraries were measured with a Qubit 3.0 fluorometer, size-checked on a Bioanalyzer 2100, and measured again with the KAPA Library Quantification kit. Every immunoSEQ 96-well plate was sequenced on a dedicated single-read 150-cycle Illumina NextSeq 550 flow cell. As for how the authors treated the data: Because the immunoSEQ output held only junctional sequences and lacked quality scores, the filtering could not match the filtering applied to full-length reads. Sequences were annotated with PyIR, a Python wrapper for IgBLAST v1.9, and V/J genes and CDR3 were assigned using IMGT germline references. Any read was removed if the V/J assignment was weak (E-value above 1e-6), the CDR3 was missing, or the read contained stop codons, out-of-frame junctions, or ambiguous translated residues. V3J clonotypes were defined by identical inferred V gene, J gene, and CDR3 amino acid sequence. Percentage overlap between repertoires was calculated by dividing the number of shared unique clonotypes by the size of the smaller repertoire. Repertoire richness was assessed with RTK rarefaction, the Chao1 estimator, and Recon v2.1 estimates of unobserved clonotypes. Generation probabilities were computed with OLGA for all TCRbeta clonotypes obtained by the gDNA method from several donors. Drawn from immuneACCESS, this table holds only the in-frame rearrangements with V and J called that TCRdb kept. Clones are partly lost; checked studies trace under half to an unresolved V gene and leave the rest unexplained. D and trimming come from the DNA, and the V and J calls and clone size come from that table. The sample contains hundreds of thousands of clones, 90% to 96% of them found a single time. The ten largest clones represent roughly 0.06% of the sample.

The CDR3 goes from the cysteine to the phenylalanine over 14 residues. The sequence is cut down to CDR3 DNA, 42 bases in frame from base 1. CDR1 and CDR2 were assigned from the germline V gene (reference sequence) as LNHDA and SQIVND. V is pruned by 4 bases and J by 12 bases, leaving 9 bases of the junction without a gene match. General study outcomes and caveats: Across a few donors, approximately 5% of naive CD4, over 3% of naive CD8, around 2.5% of memory CD4, and approximately 0.4% of memory CD8 clonotypes were shared. The small number of donors limited the genetic and exposure-history diversity represented. Sampling was restricted to blood, and TCR repertoires in tissue are likely to differ from TCR repertoires in blood. Incomplete sequencing was indicated by rarefaction of sorted-subset datasets, despite the large sequencing depth. Pairwise subsampling indicated that sequencing depth was expected to affect the degree of clonotype sharing among donors. Larger estimated clonotype richness was generally found for naive subsets than for memory subsets. Compared with non-shared clonotypes, clonotypes shared by all four sorted-subset donors had higher generation probabilities.

On this clone itself: There is no known antigen for this receptor. Within one base of it there is no much larger clone, and no base qualities were kept.

Donors were healthy HIV-negative adults with no recently reported acute infections or vaccinations. Every donor was a Caucasian adult living in Nashville, Tennessee, USA. CD4+ T cells were enriched by magnetic negative selection, after which naive cells were positively selected on CD45RA and the negative fraction was taken as the memory subset. After blood collection by leukapheresis, PBMCs were isolated using Ficoll-Histopaque density gradient centrifugation and then cryopreserved in the vapor phase of liquid nitrogen. Analytical flow cytometry was used to check the purity and quantity of each magnetically sorted T cell population. From each sorted fraction, genomic DNA was isolated and quantified by UV absorbance on a Nanodrop 2000c.

What was sequenced was naive CD4+ T cells sorted from blood. The cell subset or site label corresponds to: CD45RA+ positively selected. The sequence links TRBV19 to TRBJ1-6; the central 7 bases match TRBD1. This sequence was found in a woman aged 30 to 39 in good health. CDR3 sequence: CASSTTGSGVPLHF. Here is the DNA: TGTGCCAGTAGTACGACAGGGTCGGGTGTACCCCTCCACTTT.